This entry describes one T cell receptor (beta chain). The antigen remains undetermined. These data originate in a study of cytomegalovirus exposure and HLA in healthy donors. The study's findings and limits: In terms of immune exposure information, only CMV serostatus was available.

PCR involved 60 Vbeta and 13 Jbeta primers. The data were produced by immunoSEQ multiplex PCR, yet TCRdb's version contains in-frame clones alone and is incomplete. The sample yields 110,000 or so clones, approximately 80% seen once. At the time of sampling, donors were nominally healthy, though unrecorded immune exposures were likely. The CDR3 runs 14 residues. V shed 4 bases and J shed 4 bases, with 13 bases lying between them. Germline CDR1 reads SGDLS; CDR2 reads YYNGEE. The receptor comes from a woman aged 18-29 years in good health and CMV-seronegative. Sequencing was carried out using PBMCs. The chain joins TRBV9 to TRBJ2-3; D is ambiguous. The CDR3 DNA is TGTGCCAGCAGCTCCCGGGTTTTCGCAGATACGCAGTATTTT. Translation gives CASSSRVFADTQYF.